One and the same sample provided the 5 T cell receptor beta chains below, sequenced in a study of blood T cell repertoires in COVID-19. Sequencing was performed with immunoSEQ multiplex PCR; in TCRdb, only in-frame clones are kept and a portion is missing. This sample has approximately 54,000 clones; 81% occur once, and the top ten carry approximately 5.3%. Sequencing was performed on peripheral blood. These receptor sequences come from a woman in her fifties or sixties with acute or convalescent COVID-19.

The CDR3 DNA is TGTGCCAGCAGCCCATTTAGTCTGCGCACGAACACTGAAGCTTTCTTT. Translating it yields CASSPFSLRTNTEAFF. The chain employs TRBV9 and TRBJ1-1, with D unresolved. V was clipped by 4 bases and J by 1 base, with 17 bases between them. This CDR3 comprises 16 residues. Germline V gene lookup returns CDR1 SGDLS and CDR2 YYNGEE.

This chain links TRBV7-2 with TRBJ2-1, with 8 bases matching TRBD1. This CDR3 has 15 amino acids. CDR1 and CDR2 from the germline V gene are SGHTA and FQGNSA. With V trimmed by 5 bases and J by 8 bases, 11 bases remained unmatched. This CDR3 reads CASSLGQGRNHEQFF. The CDR3 DNA reads TGTGCCAGCAGCCTCGGACAGGGCAGAAATCATGAGCAGTTCTTC.

The chain couples TRBV2 to TRBJ1-6, with 8 bases lining up with TRBD1. Per germline, CDR1 SNHLY and CDR2 FYNNEI. This CDR3 is 15 amino acids long. V dropped 7 bases and J dropped 5; count of bases not matched to a gene: 7. The CDR3 sequence is CASTRGQGNNSPLHF. The CDR3 bases are TGTGCCAGCACCCGTGGACAGGGTAATAATTCACCCCTCCACTTT.

The chain combines TRBV29-1 with TRBJ1-2, with D possibly matching TRBD1 (5 bases). This CDR3 contains 8 residues. V was trimmed by 4 bases and J by 12 bases, leaving 6 bases between them. Germline values: CDR1 SQVTM, CDR2 ANQGSEA. The CDR3 nucleotides are TGCAGCGTTGGGGGCGACACCTTC. The encoded protein is CSVGGDTF.

This clone was counted a few times. This sequence joins TRBV13 and TRBJ2-1; 11 bases line up with TRBD2. Germline CDR1 and CDR2: PRHDT and FYEKMQ (reference sequence). The CDR3 length is 18 residues. V trimming: 4 bases; J trimming: 7 bases; junction bases outside the gene matches: 15. The CDR3 coding sequence is TGTGCCAGCAGCTCTGTAACTAGCGGGAGTTCCTTTGGGAATGAGCAGTTCTTC. Translation: CASSSVTSGSSFGNEQFF.